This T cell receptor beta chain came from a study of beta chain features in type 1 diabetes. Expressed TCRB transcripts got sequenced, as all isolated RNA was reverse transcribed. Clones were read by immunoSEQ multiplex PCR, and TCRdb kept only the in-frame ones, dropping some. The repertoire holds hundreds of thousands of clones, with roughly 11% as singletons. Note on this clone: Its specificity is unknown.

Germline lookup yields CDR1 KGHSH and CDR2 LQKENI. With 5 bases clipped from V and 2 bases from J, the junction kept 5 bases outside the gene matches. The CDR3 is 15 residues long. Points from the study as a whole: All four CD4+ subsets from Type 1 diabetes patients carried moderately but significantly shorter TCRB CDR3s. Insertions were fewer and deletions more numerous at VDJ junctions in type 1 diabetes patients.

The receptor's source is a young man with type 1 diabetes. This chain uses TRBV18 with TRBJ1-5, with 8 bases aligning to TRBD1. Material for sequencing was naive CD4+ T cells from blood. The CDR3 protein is CASSTGTGGNQPQHF. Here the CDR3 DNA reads TGTGCCAGCTCAACAGGGACAGGTGGCAATCAGCCCCAGCATTTT.